This passage covers 25 T cell receptor beta chains from one sample sequenced in a study of blood T cell repertoires in COVID-19. This table comes from immunoSEQ multiplex PCR, and its TCRdb copy is limited to in-frame clones, with some not included. The sample carries 180,000 or so clones, around 80% recorded once. The source material was peripheral blood. The receptor set was obtained from a woman at least 80 years old with active or convalescent COVID-19.

This chain's CDR3 is CASSLVTGVTGELFF. The CDR3 region has the DNA TGTGCCAGCAGTCTAGTAACAGGGGTCACCGGGGAGCTGTTTTTT. This rearrangement joins TRBV6-2 or TRBV6-3 to TRBJ2-2; 7 positions match TRBD1. The CDR3 totals 15 residues. The trim removed 5 bases at V and 4 bases at J, leaving 7 bases unmatched. Germline-derived CDR1 and CDR2 are MNHEY and SVGEGT.

The chain joins TRBV6-4 to TRBJ1-2; D not resolved. Germline loops: CDR1 MRHNA, CDR2 SNTAGT. This CDR3 is 15 amino acids long. V was clipped by 0 bases and J by 3 bases, with 11 bases between them. CDR3 sequence: CASSDSKQPDYGYTF. CDR3 coding DNA: TGTGCCAGCAGTGACTCGAAACAGCCAGACTATGGCTACACCTTC.

J is TRBJ1-5 and V is TRBV19, with a tentative D call TRBD1 (5 bases). The CDR3 covers 15 residues. Trimming left V 3 bases short and J 3 bases short, with 12 bases between. Germline CDR1 reads LNHDA; CDR2 reads SQIVND (reference sequence). The CDR3 protein is CASSIPSGPNQPQHF. In nucleotides, the CDR3 is TGTGCCAGTAGTATTCCCTCAGGGCCCAATCAGCCCCAGCATTTT.

The rearrangement links TRBV29-1 to TRBJ2-5; D is possibly TRBD2 (6 bases). The ends were cut back, 7 bases at V and 4 bases at J, with 22 bases in the middle. The CDR3 sequence is 15 residues long. Germline-derived CDR1 and CDR2 are SQVTM and ANQGSEA. CDR3: CSAAGGMGKGETQYF. CDR3 nucleotide sequence: TGCAGCGCTGCCGGAGGGATGGGCAAGGGAGAGACCCAGTACTTC.

This chain uses TRBV7-6 with TRBJ2-5; TRBD2 is a possible D gene (6 bases). Germline CDR1 is SGHVS and CDR2 is FNYEAQ. Trimming left V 6 bases short and J 5 bases short, with 19 bases between. There are 15 residues in the CDR3. The CDR3 is CASRGPTVGGETQYF. The CDR3 DNA sequence: TGTGCCAGCAGAGGACCCACGGTTGGGGGGGAGACCCAGTACTTC.

In DNA, the CDR3 is TGTGCCAGTAGTATAGATTGGGCCCCGTGGCAGGGCGAAGATCAGCCCCAGCATTTT. This sequence encodes CASSIDWAPWQGEDQPQHF. This chain joins TRBV19 and TRBJ1-5; tentatively, D is TRBD1 (5 bases). CDR1 and CDR2 (germline): LNHDA, SQIVND (reference sequence). The CDR3 is 19 amino acids. Deletions cut 0 bases from V and 5 bases from J, with 23 bases between. The full variable domain, rest sourced from reference TRBV19 and TRBJ1-5, is DGGITQSPKYLFRKEGQNVTLSCEQNLNHDAMYWYRQDPGQGLRLIYYSQIVNDFQKGDIAEGYSVSREKKESFPLTVTSAQKNPTAFYLCASSIDWAPWQGEDQPQHFGDGTRLSIL.

The chain employs TRBV27 and TRBJ1-5; D ambiguous. This CDR3 has 13 amino acids. V lost 2 bases and J lost 7, with 9 bases in between. From germline, CDR1 is MNHEY and CDR2 SMNVEV (reference sequence). The CDR3 coding sequence is TGTGCCAGCAGTTTAGGCAGAGGGCAGCCCCAGCATTTT. It encodes CASSLGRGQPQHF.

The chain employs TRBV10-2 and TRBJ1-1; D remains ambiguous. Germline CDR1 is WSHSY and CDR2 is SAAADI. The CDR3 is 13 amino acids. Between the trimmed V and J ends, which lost 9 bases and 0 bases, there was a span of 11 bases. The CDR3 sequence is CASLPDMNTEAFF. In DNA, the CDR3 is TGCGCCAGTCTCCCAGACATGAACACTGAAGCTTTCTTT.

V and J are TRBV6-5 and TRBJ1-1; D gene unclear. There are 12 residues in the CDR3. Germline CDR1 reads MNHEY; CDR2 reads SVGAGI. V was shortened by 4 bases and J by 7 bases, with 10 bases between the two germline ends. The CDR3 DNA is TGTGCCAGCAGTTCGGCGGGTGATGAAGCTTTCTTT. This encodes CASSSAGDEAFF.

This chain links TRBV6-5 with TRBJ1-1; D is ambiguous. The CDR3 extends over 14 amino acids. CDR1 and CDR2 from the germline V gene are MNHEY and SVGAGI. V gave up 3 bases and J gave up 3 bases, with 11 bases separating them. Here the CDR3 DNA reads TGTGCCAGCAGTTATCGGGAAGGAGACACTGAAGCTTTCTTT. It yields the protein CASSYREGDTEAFF.

This sequence joins TRBV28 and TRBJ2-1, with 8 bases lining up with TRBD1. V gave up 3 bases and J gave up 7 bases; unmatched junction bases: 17. Germline V gene sequence: CDR1 MDHEN, CDR2 SYDVKM. CDR3 size: 18 residues. The CDR3 loop is CASSFSMAGGLILNEQFF. In DNA, the CDR3 is TGTGCCAGCAGTTTTTCGATGGCAGGGGGCTTGATTTTGAATGAGCAGTTCTTC.

The V call is TRBV27, the J call TRBJ1-2; D perhaps matches TRBD1 (6 bases). CDR1 and CDR2 from the germline V gene are MNHEY and SMNVEV (reference sequence). CDR3 length: 13 amino acids. Trimming shortened V by 8 bases and J by 4 bases, and 14 bases separated the two germline ends. CDR3 residues: CASGLPRGYGYTF. The CDR3 nucleotides are TGTGCCAGCGGCTTACCCAGGGGCTATGGCTACACCTTC.

This clone was counted a few times. The chain combines TRBV15 with TRBJ1-6; 7 bases line up with TRBD1. CDR3 length equals 15 residues. J was trimmed by 10 bases and V by 0 bases; bases with no gene match: 6. Germline-derived CDR1 and CDR2 are LNHNV and YYDKDF (reference sequence). The CDR3 coding sequence is TGTGCCACCAGCAGAGAATCCCAGGGGGACTCACCCCTCCACTTT. Translating it yields CATSRESQGDSPLHF.

The CDR3 bases are TGTGCCAGCAGCTTAGTATCTAACAGGGGGCACACCGGGGAGCTGTTTTTT. Translated: CASSLVSNRGHTGELFF. The chain couples TRBV11-2 to TRBJ2-2; TRBD1 matches at 9 bases. V lost 1 base to trimming and J lost 3 bases; unmatched junction nucleotides: 6. The CDR3 has 17 amino acids. Germline CDR1 and CDR2: SGHAT and FQNNGV.

The genes are TRBV5-1 and TRBJ2-2; TRBD2 aligns across 8 bases. With 2 bases clipped from V and 7 bases from J, the junction kept 7 bases outside the gene matches. This CDR3 comprises 15 residues. Germline CDR1 is SGHRS and CDR2 is YFSETQ. CDR3 DNA sequence: TGCGCCAGCAGCTTAATAGCGGGATCGGGCGGGGAGCTGTTTTTT. As protein: CASSLIAGSGGELFF. The whole variable domain, remainder taken from reference TRBV5-1 and TRBJ2-2, is KAGVTQTPRYLIKTRGQQVTLSCSPISGHRSVSWYQQTPGQGLQFLFEYFSETQRNKGNFPGRFSGRQFSNSRSEMNVSTLELGDSALYLCASSLIAGSGGELFFGEGSRLTVL.

This clone is a singleton in its sample. Its ends do not fully match the called genes, so a read error is possible. This same CDR3 is encoded by further DNA sequences in the sample. The V gene is TRBV15, the J gene TRBJ1-2; possible D gene TRBD1, 5 bases. The CDR3 totals 15 residues. From germline, CDR1 is LNHNV and CDR2 YYDKDF (reference sequence). The CDR3 here is CATSRDNSAGHLYTF. The DNA of the CDR3 is TGTGCCACCAGCAGAGATAATTCGGCAGGGCACCTCTACACTTTC.

The chain couples TRBV28 to TRBJ2-7, with 8 bases lining up with TRBD2. The germline V gene encodes CDR1 MDHEN and CDR2 SYDVKM. The CDR3 spans 15 residues. The V and J ends lost 2 bases and 3 bases, in that order; junction bases with no gene match: 6. The CDR3 sequence is CASSLIGTSGYEQYF. The DNA for the CDR3 is TGTGCCAGCAGTTTAATAGGGACTAGTGGCTACGAGCAGTACTTC.

The chain carries TRBV5-1 and TRBJ2-7; a possible D gene is TRBD1 (6 bases). The CDR3 covers 12 residues. With 3 bases removed from V and 3 bases from J, the gap between germline ends came to 7 bases. Germline-derived CDR1 and CDR2 are SGHRS and YFSETQ. DNA for the CDR3: TGCGCCAGCAGCTCGGACAGCTACGAGCAGTACTTC. The encoded protein is CASSSDSYEQYF.

This clone was counted a single time. The chain joins TRBV9 to TRBJ1-3; a possible D gene is TRBD1 (5 bases). With 4 bases removed from V and 7 bases from J, the gap between germline ends came to 18 bases. The germline CDR1 and CDR2 sequences are SGDLS and YYNGEE. There are 15 residues in the CDR3. CDR3 in DNA: TGTGCCAGCAGCCAATCTACCGCGGGGGGTAACACCATATATTTT. This gives the protein CASSQSTAGGNTIYF.

In its sample, this clone was seen a few times. V usage is TRBV3-1 (or the pseudogene TRBV3-2) and J usage is TRBJ2-2; 8 bases agree with TRBD1. This CDR3 has 15 amino acids. Germline loops: CDR1 LGHDT, CDR2 YNNKEL (reference sequence). V shed 4 bases and J 4 bases; nucleotides not matched to a gene: 5. CDR3 coding DNA: TGTGCCAGCAGCCCCCGGGACAGGAGCACCGGGGAGCTGTTTTTT. Amino acids: CASSPRDRSTGELFF.

The rearrangement links TRBV2 to TRBJ2-5; TRBD1 aligns across 11 bases. The length of the CDR3 is 17 residues. CDR1 and CDR2 from the germline V gene are SNHLY and FYNNEI. V gave up 6 bases and J gave up 3 bases; unmatched junction bases: 12. CDR3 sequence (DNA): TGTGCCAGCAGCTGGACAGGGGGCACGGGGGCAAAAGAGACCCAGTACTTC. Its protein is CASSWTGGTGAKETQYF.

V is TRBV24-1 and J is TRBJ1-2, with TRBD1 identical over 8 bases. Germline assignment: CDR1 KGHDR and CDR2 SFDVKD. J gave up 3 bases and V 4 bases, and 6 bases lay outside the gene matches. The CDR3 spans 15 residues. Here the CDR3 DNA reads TGTGCCACCAGTGAGCCCGGACAGGGTGACTATGGCTACACCTTC. Translating it yields CATSEPGQGDYGYTF.

This chain connects TRBV11-2 to TRBJ2-3, with 8 bases matching TRBD1. This CDR3 has 17 residues. Germline V gene sequence: CDR1 SGHAT, CDR2 FQNNGV. V gave up 0 bases and J gave up 5 bases; unmatched junction bases: 10. In DNA, the CDR3 is TGTGCCAGCAGCTTAGATCTCGTCCAGGGGGCCGAAGATACGCAGTATTTT. Translating gives CASSLDLVQGAEDTQYF. The full variable domain, with the rest looked up from reference TRBV11-2 and TRBJ2-3, is EAGVAQSPRYKIIEKRQSVAFWCNPISGHATLYWYQQILGQGPKLLIQFQNNGVVDDSQLPKDRFSAERLKGVDSTLKIQPAKLEDSAVYLCASSLDLVQGAEDTQYFGPGTRLTVL.

This chain uses TRBV19 with TRBJ1-2, with 8 bases aligning to TRBD1. In germline, CDR1 is LNHDA, CDR2 SQIVND (reference sequence). CDR3 length: 14 residues. The V segment lost 5 bases and the J segment 1 base; nucleotides outside the gene matches: 3. The CDR3, as DNA: TGTGCCAGTAGTGCGACAGGGGTTAACTATGGCTACACCTTC. Translation: CASSATGVNYGYTF.

V gene TRBV3-1 (or the pseudogene TRBV3-2) combines with J gene TRBJ1-5; the D gene is possibly TRBD1 (6 bases). The length of the CDR3 is 15 residues. Germline CDR1 and CDR2: LGHDT and YNNKEL (reference sequence). V shed 4 bases and J shed 0 bases, with 10 bases lying between them. The CDR3 is CASSPDSSSNQPQHF. The CDR3 bases are TGTGCCAGCAGCCCGGACAGTTCTAGCAATCAGCCCCAGCATTTT.